This T cell receptor (beta chain) was recorded in a study of tumor-infiltrating lymphocytes in primary liver carcinoma. Total RNA amounting to roughly 0.5 ug was the source from which TCR beta cDNA was made with a constant-region primer. Construction of TCR beta libraries relied on three successive nested multiplex PCR rounds employing slightly modified ARM-PCR. Forward primers for TRBV1-TRBV30 and a C-beta reverse primer served the first two PCR rounds, at 10 cycles each. One entry per CDR3 protein results from TCRdb running MiXCR on the multiplex PCR reads. Of about 120,000 distinct CDR3 sequences detected, roughly 69% appear once; the ten largest clones hold roughly 9%. Per germline, CDR1 SGHDT and CDR2 YYEEEE. V gave up 3 bases and J gave up 2 bases; unmatched junction bases: 5. The CDR3 totals 16 residues. The source material, roughly 18-33 mg of unsorted bulk tissue, was used to co-extract RNA and DNA.

The chain uses TRBV5-6 and TRBJ2-4, with 10 bases fitting TRBD2. This sequence originates from a woman aged 55-69 years with primary liver carcinoma and hepatitis B virus infection. The sequenced sample consisted of liver tumor tissue from sampling region 1. Subset here: tumor region T1, superior pole. CDR3 DNA: TGTGCCAGCAGCTCTCGGACTAGCGGACCCAAAAACATTCAGTACTTC. This codes for CASSSRTSGPKNIQYF.